The clone carrying this TCR beta chain was recorded a few times. The antigen remains unidentified. This entry comes from a study of T-cell memory formation after mild COVID-19. Study findings and constraints: Chiefly within CM and EM were the contracting CD4+ clones; CD8+ ones were within EMRA. Day 37-peaking second-wave clones had unconfirmed SARS-CoV-2 specificity.

The TCR alpha and TCR beta cDNA libraries, bearing sample barcodes and UMIs, were generated by 5'RACE using constant-segment primers. TCRdb redid the calling of the 5' RACE reads with MiXCR, one entry per CDR3 protein. The table has about 290,000 distinct CDR3 sequences, 15% to 20% seen once; the top ten hold 20% to 25%. Germline V gene lookup returns CDR1 MNHEY and CDR2 SVGEGT. CDR3 length: 13 residues. Between the trimmed V and J ends, which lost 8 bases and 6 bases, there was a span of 16 bases. This clonotype was obtained from a man between 18 and 29 years old who had mild COVID-19 (a few samples of this study predate the infection). Cell type and time point are not known. The rearrangement links TRBV6-2 or TRBV6-3 to TRBJ1-1; a weak D match, TRBD1 (5 bases). The sample consisted of PBMCs or a T cell subset sorted from them (not recorded which). The CDR3 spells CASWPPGPSEAFF. In DNA, the CDR3 is TGTGCCAGCTGGCCGCCGGGGCCCTCTGAAGCTTTCTTT.